The TCR beta chain under discussion was sequenced for a study of post-analysis software for immune sequencing data. Worth noting for this clonotype: A much larger clone is a single base away; this may be a read error.

Unique molecular identifiers were carried by the TCR beta cDNA libraries. Starting from approximately 1 to 10 million T cells, the study yielded 460,000 or so cDNA molecules. MiXCR, applied by TCRdb to the PCR reads, yields one record per CDR3 protein. This sample has 150,000 to 200,000 distinct CDR3 sequences, with 25% to 35% found just once. This TCR was sampled from a girl aged 10-17 years with multiple sclerosis. The sequenced material came from blood.

The CDR3 is CSASSGIEQVF. CDR3 sequence (DNA): TGCAGTGCTAGTTCGGGAATTGAGCAGGTCTTC. The chain recombines TRBV20-1 with TRBJ2-1, with D maybe TRBD2 (5 bases). Germline loops: CDR1 DFQATT, CDR2 SNEGSKA (reference sequence). This CDR3 region has 11 residues.